The 29 T cell receptor beta chains below all came from one sample that was sequenced in a study of identical twins. TCRdb reanalysed the 5' RACE reads using MiXCR and keeps one entry per CDR3 protein. The data hold 400,000 to 550,000 distinct CDR3 sequences, with roughly an eighth observed a single time. These same data were also listed under a study on yellow fever vaccine responses in identical twins.

The sequencing input was CD4+ T cells sorted from blood. The receptor source for this set is a woman in her late teens or twenties in good health.

Only a few counts were recorded for this clonotype. This chain joins TRBV5-1 and TRBJ1-1; D is ambiguous. Germline values: CDR1 SGHRS, CDR2 YFSETQ. The CDR3 consists of 16 residues. Trimming left V 3 bases short and J 0 bases short, with 15 bases between. The CDR3 nucleotides are TGCGCCAGCAGCTCTAGGATGGAAACAATGAACACTGAAGCTTTCTTT. Amino acid sequence: CASSSRMETMNTEAFF.

This clonotype was detected many times. The chain combines TRBV12-3 or TRBV12-4 with TRBJ2-5; D may be TRBD2 (7 bases). V gave up 8 bases and J gave up 3 bases, with 19 bases separating them. The CDR3 is made up of 15 amino acids. The CDR3 loop is CASGISRGGEETQYF. The CDR3 coding sequence is TGTGCCAGCGGCATCTCAAGGGGGGGAGAAGAGACCCAGTACTTC.

This clonotype was seen more than once but under ten times. The rearrangement joins TRBV5-6 to TRBJ2-3; tentatively, D is TRBD1 (5 bases). The CDR3 spans 16 residues. Germline V gives CDR1 SGHDT, CDR2 YYEEEE. V shed 1 base and J shed 5 bases, with 17 bases lying between them. The CDR3 DNA is TGTGCCAGCAGCTTGTCCTTGTCAGGGATAGGAGATACGCAGTATTTT. Its protein product is CASSLSLSGIGDTQYF.

Only a few counts were recorded for this clonotype. The V gene is TRBV3-1, the J gene TRBJ2-7, with D possibly matching TRBD1 (5 bases). This CDR3 is built from 13 residues. Trimming took off 10 bases at V and 6 bases at J, with 19 bases between the two ends. CDR1 LGHDT and CDR2 YNNKEL come from the germline V gene (reference sequence). For the CDR3, the DNA is TGTGCCACCCAGCAGGGAAAAAGGGCCGAGCAGTACTTC. It is translated as CATQQGKRAEQYF.

The rearrangement uses TRBV10-3 and TRBJ2-2; D is unclear. From germline, CDR1 is ENHRY and CDR2 SYGVKD. V was trimmed by 0 bases and J by 0 bases, leaving 8 bases between them. The CDR3 totals 16 residues. For the CDR3, the DNA is TGTGCCATCAGTGAGTCGCCCAGGTCGAACACCGGGGAGCTGTTTTTT. As protein: CAISESPRSNTGELFF.

This clonotype has a handful of counts. The chain couples TRBV29-1 to TRBJ2-7; the D is unclear. The length of the CDR3 is 9 residues. Germline lookup yields CDR1 SQVTM and CDR2 ANQGSEA. This CDR3 reads CRLSYEQYF. CDR3 coding DNA: TGCAGGTTAAGCTACGAGCAGTACTTC.

This clonotype showed up just a few times. The chain uses TRBV5-1 and TRBJ2-1, with 10 nucleotides matching TRBD2. The germline CDR1 and CDR2 sequences are SGHRS and YFSETQ. The length of the CDR3 is 16 residues. The V and J ends lost 4 bases and 6 bases, in that order; junction bases with no gene match: 10. This chain's CDR3 is CASSKGGTSASNEQFF. CDR3 coding DNA: TGCGCCAGCAGCAAAGGAGGGACTAGCGCTTCCAATGAGCAGTTCTTC. The entire variable domain, with the rest obtained from reference TRBV5-1 and TRBJ2-1, is as follows: KAGVTQTPRYLIKTRGQQVTLSCSPISGHRSVSWYQQTPGQGLQFLFEYFSETQRNKGNFPGRFSGRQFSNSRSEMNVSTLELGDSALYLCASSKGGTSASNEQFFGPGTRLTVL.

The rearrangement links TRBV29-1 to TRBJ2-1; 7 bases match TRBD2. J lost 8 bases, V lost 4 bases, and 11 bases had no gene match. The CDR3 has 14 amino acids. In germline, CDR1 is SQVTM, CDR2 ANQGSEA. In DNA form, the CDR3 reads TGCAGCGTTGCCGTCGAAGCGGGACTCTATGAGCAGTTCTTC. This translates into CSVAVEAGLYEQFF.

The genes are TRBV29-1 and TRBJ2-2; a weak D match, TRBD1 (5 bases). V was trimmed by 4 bases and J by 3 bases, leaving 15 bases between them. The CDR3 extends over 15 amino acids. Germline values: CDR1 SQVTM, CDR2 ANQGSEA. The CDR3 loop is CSVGQRTSDTGELFF. CDR3 bases: TGCAGCGTTGGACAGAGAACATCGGACACCGGGGAGCTGTTTTTT.

The chain joins TRBV12-3 or TRBV12-4 to TRBJ2-5, with a possible D match to TRBD1 (6 bases). The CDR3 sequence is 14 residues long. V gave up 5 bases and J gave up 3 bases, with 13 bases separating them. The CDR3 spells CASSTGTTKETQYF. The CDR3 DNA follows: TGTGCCAGCAGTACCGGGACAACTAAAGAGACCCAGTACTTC.

This clonotype has ten or more counts. The chain uses TRBV12-3 or TRBV12-4 and TRBJ1-1; D is possibly TRBD1 (6 bases). V was clipped by 7 bases and J by 7 bases, with 16 bases between them. The CDR3 has 13 amino acids. DNA of the CDR3: TGTGCCAGCACACAATTTCCGACAGGTGAAGCTTTCTTT. Its protein product is CASTQFPTGEAFF.

This clonotype has a handful of counts. The chain employs TRBV7-2 and TRBJ1-3; D is perhaps TRBD1 (6 bases). In germline, CDR1 is SGHTA, CDR2 FQGNSA. The CDR3 has 15 residues. The germline V and J ends were trimmed by 3 bases and 0 bases, with 9 bases remaining between them. CDR3 coding DNA: TGTGCCAGCAGCTTCAGGGGACTCTCTGGAAACACCATATATTTT. Its protein product is CASSFRGLSGNTIYF. The whole variable domain, filled in from reference TRBV7-2 and TRBJ1-3, reads GAGVSQSPSNKVTEKGKDVELRCDPISGHTALYWYRQSLGQGLEFLIYFQGNSAPDKSGLPSDRFSAERTGGSVSTLTIQRTQQEDSAVYLCASSFRGLSGNTIYFGEGSWLTVV.

This clonotype was seen a handful of times. This chain connects TRBV3-1 to TRBJ2-3; D may match TRBD1 or TRBD2 (7 bases each). Looked up from germline, CDR1 is LGHDT and CDR2 is YNNKEL (reference sequence). The germline V and J ends were trimmed by 2 bases and 1 base, with 16 bases remaining between them. The CDR3 has 17 residues. The CDR3 region has the DNA TGTGCCAGCAGCCAACTCTCACAGGGGAGGGGCACAGATACGCAGTATTTT. Amino acid sequence: CASSQLSQGRGTDTQYF.

This clonotype appeared a few times. The chain combines TRBV10-3 with TRBJ2-3, with 13 positions matching TRBD2. This CDR3 has 16 residues. J lost 6 bases, V lost 2 bases, and 5 bases had no gene match. From germline, CDR1 is ENHRY and CDR2 SYGVKD. The CDR3 coding sequence is TGTGCCATCAGTGAGGGGACTAGCGGGGTTTTGGATACGCAGTATTTT. It is translated as CAISEGTSGVLDTQYF.

In its sample, this clonotype was seen a few times. This rearrangement joins TRBV2 to TRBJ2-3; possible D gene TRBD2, 6 bases. Between the trimmed V and J ends, which lost 7 bases and 1 base, there was a span of 15 bases. CDR1 and CDR2 (germline): SNHLY, FYNNEI. CDR3 length: 15 residues. The CDR3 coding sequence is TGTGCCAGCATATCCCTCGGCGGGGGCACAGATACGCAGTATTTT. Translating gives CASISLGGGTDTQYF.

This clonotype has only a few counts. The V gene is TRBV9, the J gene TRBJ2-1; tentatively, D is TRBD1 or TRBD2 (5 bases each). V dropped 0 bases and J dropped 6 bases, with 10 bases sitting between them. Germline assignment: CDR1 SGDLS and CDR2 YYNGEE. CDR3 length equals 14 residues. The CDR3: CASSVVSGSNEQFF. The DNA of the CDR3 is TGTGCCAGCAGCGTAGTGTCAGGGAGCAATGAGCAGTTCTTC.

This chain joins TRBV10-3 and TRBJ2-7; D ambiguous. The V gene's germline CDR1 is ENHRY and CDR2 SYGVKD. V lost 2 bases to trimming and J lost 6 bases, with 11 bases between them. This CDR3 spans 13 amino acids. CDR3 coding DNA: TGTGCCATCAGTGAGGTCTTTGCCTCCGAGCAGTACTTC. Its translation: CAISEVFASEQYF.

Only a few counts were recorded for this clonotype. V is TRBV6-5 and J is TRBJ2-3, with a weak D call TRBD2 (6 bases). Per germline, CDR1 MNHEY and CDR2 SVGAGI. Trimming shortened V by 0 bases and J by 5 bases, and 9 bases separated the two germline ends. The CDR3 sequence is 14 residues long. The CDR3 DNA sequence: TGTGCCAGCAGTTACTCGCGGGGTCGAGATACGCAGTATTTT. Its protein is CASSYSRGRDTQYF.

The chain couples TRBV27 to TRBJ2-3; 8 bases align to TRBD2. The CDR3 consists of 16 residues. CDR1 is MNHEY and CDR2 is SMNVEV in the germline V gene (reference sequence). V lost 3 bases and J lost 4; bases outside the gene matches: 9. CDR3 sequence: CASSLGREGRADTQYF. The CDR3 DNA follows: TGTGCCAGCAGTTTGGGTCGGGAGGGCCGCGCAGATACGCAGTATTTT.

V and J are TRBV7-9 and TRBJ2-7; D gene ambiguous. The CDR3 has 13 amino acids. Trimming took 2 bases from V and 5 from J, leaving 10 bases between them. Germline V gene sequence: CDR1 SEHNR, CDR2 FQNEAQ (reference sequence). This chain's CDR3 is CASSLPPRHEQYF. Here the CDR3 DNA reads TGTGCCAGCAGCTTACCACCAAGACACGAGCAGTACTTC.

V usage is TRBV2 and J usage is TRBJ2-7; D unresolved. Trimming took 6 bases from V and 10 from J, leaving 16 bases between them. Looked up from germline, CDR1 is SNHLY and CDR2 is FYNNEI. The CDR3 length is 12 residues. The DNA of the CDR3 is TGTGCCAGCAGAGCCGTGGTCACGCTCCAGTACTTC. Encoded protein: CASRAVVTLQYF.

This clonotype was seen more than once but under ten times. This chain connects TRBV4-2 to TRBJ2-1, with D maybe TRBD2 (5 bases). The germline V gene has CDR1 LGHNA and CDR2 YNFKEQ. With 4 bases removed from V and 3 bases from J, the gap between germline ends came to 13 bases. The CDR3 runs 15 residues. The CDR3 region has the DNA TGTGCCAGCAGCCGGGGAGTTGGCAACTACAATGAGCAGTTCTTC. Its translation is CASSRGVGNYNEQFF.

This clonotype was recorded at least ten times. This chain uses TRBV20-1 with TRBJ2-6; no definite D call. The CDR3 runs to 11 residues. The germline gives CDR1 DFQATT, CDR2 SNEGSKA (reference sequence). V was clipped by 7 bases and J by 3 bases, with 4 bases between them. The CDR3 protein is CSVFGANVLTF. The CDR3 DNA reads TGCAGTGTGTTTGGGGCCAACGTCCTGACTTTC.

Here the CDR3 reads CATSPPGGRGADTQYF. The DNA for the CDR3 is TGTGCCACCAGCCCCCCTGGAGGGCGGGGGGCTGATACGCAGTATTTT. The chain employs TRBV15 and TRBJ2-3; the match to TRBD2 covers 8 bases. This CDR3 comprises 16 residues. Germline V gives CDR1 LNHNV, CDR2 YYDKDF (reference sequence). V trimming: 5 bases; J trimming: 6 bases; junction bases outside the gene matches: 13.

The chain uses TRBV19 and TRBJ1-5, with D unresolved. This CDR3 spans 12 amino acids. Trimming pared 4 bases from V and 7 bases from J, leaving 8 bases between. Germline V gene sequence: CDR1 LNHDA, CDR2 SQIVND (reference sequence). The CDR3 here is CASSNGSQPQHF. CDR3 DNA sequence: TGTGCCAGTAGTAACGGGTCCCAGCCCCAGCATTTT.

The chain is built from TRBV5-1 and TRBJ2-7; TRBD1 might be the D (5 bases). Trimming left V 5 bases short and J 2 bases short, with 8 bases between. CDR3 size: 12 residues. The germline V gene encodes CDR1 SGHRS and CDR2 YFSETQ. CDR3 loop: CASRSDTYEQYF. CDR3 in DNA: TGCGCCAGCAGGTCGGACACCTACGAGCAGTACTTC. The full variable domain, with the rest looked up from reference TRBV5-1 and TRBJ2-7, is KAGVTQTPRYLIKTRGQQVTLSCSPISGHRSVSWYQQTPGQGLQFLFEYFSETQRNKGNFPGRFSGRQFSNSRSEMNVSTLELGDSALYLCASRSDTYEQYFGPGTRLTVT.

This clonotype was detected only a few times. CDR3 in amino acids: CASSLRLFGLKLTSTDTQYF. CDR3 nucleotides: TGTGCCAGCAGCTTAAGATTATTCGGACTAAAATTGACTAGCACAGATACGCAGTATTTT. The V and J genes are TRBV11-2 and TRBJ2-3; a weak D match, TRBD2 (6 bases). The germline V gene has CDR1 SGHAT and CDR2 FQNNGV. This CDR3 contains 20 residues. The ends were cut back, 2 bases at V and 0 bases at J, with 24 bases in the middle.

This clonotype was seen more than once but under ten times. The rearrangement uses TRBV20-1 and TRBJ1-1; no firm D call. From germline, CDR1 is DFQATT and CDR2 SNEGSKA (reference sequence). CDR3 length: 15 residues. Trimming cost V 0 bases and J 3 bases, with 14 bases left between them. The chain's CDR3 is CSARDRANQYTEAFF. The CDR3, as DNA: TGCAGTGCTAGAGATCGGGCGAATCAGTACACTGAAGCTTTCTTT.

This clonotype was observed a few times. DNA for the CDR3: TGTGCCAGCAGCGTAGGGGTCTTGGCTGAGCAGTTCTTC. Protein sequence: CASSVGVLAEQFF. The chain couples TRBV9 to TRBJ2-1, with D hard to call. V was trimmed by 0 bases and J by 9 bases, leaving 10 bases between them. This CDR3 contains 13 residues. CDR1 and CDR2 from the germline V gene are SGDLS and YYNGEE.